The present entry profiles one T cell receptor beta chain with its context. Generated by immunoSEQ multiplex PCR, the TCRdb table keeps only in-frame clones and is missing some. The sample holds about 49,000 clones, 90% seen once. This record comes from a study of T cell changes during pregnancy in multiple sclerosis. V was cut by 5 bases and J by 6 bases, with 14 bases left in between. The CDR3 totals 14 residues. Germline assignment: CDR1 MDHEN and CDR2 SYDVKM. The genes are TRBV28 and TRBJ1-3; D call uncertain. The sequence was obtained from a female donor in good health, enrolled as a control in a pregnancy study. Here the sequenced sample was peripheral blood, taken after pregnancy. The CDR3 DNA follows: TGTGCCAGCAGTCCCCCAGGCCCGCCAAACACCATATATTTT. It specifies CASSPPGPPNTIYF. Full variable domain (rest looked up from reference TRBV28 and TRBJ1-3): DVKVTQSSRYLVKRTGEKVFLECVQDMDHENMFWYRQDPGLGLRLIYFSYDVKMKEKGDIPEGYSVSREKKERFSLILESASTNQTSMYLCASSPPGPPNTIYFGEGSWLTVV.